The 25 T cell receptor beta chains below come from one sample, sequenced in a study of cytomegalovirus exposure and HLA in healthy donors. In the PCR, 60 Vbeta and 13 Jbeta primers were used. Here immunoSEQ multiplex PCR was the method, and the copy in TCRdb shows in-frame clones only, minus some. The table records approximately 190,000 clones, 81% of them present only once. The sample was PBMCs. These receptors all come from a middle-aged man in good health and CMV-seropositive.

This chain joins TRBV6-7 and TRBJ1-4, with D perhaps TRBD1 (5 bases). TRBV6-7 is assigned to the ORF class and has an uncertain function. Trimming cost V 2 bases and J 2 bases, with 36 bases left between them. CDR3 length: 24 residues. CDR3 region: CASSYSTSNCGDLGWFDTNEKLFF. Here the CDR3 DNA reads TGTGCCAGCAGTTACAGCACCTCGAACTGCGGGGACCTCGGGTGGTTTGATACTAATGAAAAACTGTTTTTT.

The genes are TRBV7-8 and TRBJ2-5, with 9 bases matching TRBD2. Losses at the gene ends were 7 bases for V and 5 bases for J; bases not matched to a gene: 8. CDR1 is SGHVS, CDR2 FQNEAQ, per germline. The CDR3 is 14 amino acids. The CDR3 region is CASKGGGGQETQYF. The CDR3 DNA reads TGTGCCAGCAAAGGCGGGGGGGGACAGGAGACCCAGTACTTC.

The chain employs TRBV7-9 and TRBJ2-1; TRBD2 might be the D (5 bases). V lost 0 bases to trimming and J lost 4 bases, with 19 bases between them. This CDR3 comprises 18 residues. Germline values: CDR1 SEHNR, CDR2 FQNEAQ (reference sequence). The CDR3 is CASSLASLTGWAYNEQFF. CDR3 bases: TGTGCCAGCAGCTTAGCATCCCTGACGGGATGGGCTTACAATGAGCAGTTCTTC.

J is TRBJ1-3 and V is TRBV19, with D hard to call. Germline CDR1 and CDR2: LNHDA and SQIVND (reference sequence). The CDR3 contains 15 residues. V shed 5 bases and J shed 0 bases, with 11 bases lying between them. The CDR3 region is CASSPDTSSGNTIYF. CDR3 nucleotide sequence: TGTGCCAGTAGTCCTGACACATCCTCTGGAAACACCATATATTTT. Supplemented by reference TRBV19 and TRBJ1-3, the full variable domain reads DGGITQSPKYLFRKEGQNVTLSCEQNLNHDAMYWYRQDPGQGLRLIYYSQIVNDFQKGDIAEGYSVSREKKESFPLTVTSAQKNPTAFYLCASSPDTSSGNTIYFGEGSWLTVV.

The chain joins TRBV19 to TRBJ2-6, with D possibly matching TRBD1 (8 bases). The CDR3 is made up of 16 amino acids. CDR1 and CDR2 (germline): LNHDA, SQIVND (reference sequence). Trimming shortened V by 6 bases and J by 4 bases, and 16 bases separated the two germline ends. As DNA, the CDR3 is TGTGCCAGTAGCTCAACAGGGGGGGCAGGGGCCAACGTCCTGACTTTC. It translates to CASSSTGGAGANVLTF.

This clone was seen just once. The chain combines TRBV5-4 with TRBJ2-7, with D unclear. The CDR3 consists of 15 residues. Trimming shortened V by 2 bases and J by 1 base, and 13 bases separated the two germline ends. Germline V gene sequence: CDR1 SGHNT, CDR2 YYREEE (reference sequence). The CDR3 DNA follows: TGTGCCAGCAGCTTTGTTCCGGGTCTGTCCTACGAGCAGTACTTC. Its protein is CASSFVPGLSYEQYF.

This clone was observed once. V gene TRBV27 combines with J gene TRBJ2-2; D gene uncertain. Per germline, CDR1 MNHEY and CDR2 SMNVEV (reference sequence). This CDR3 is 15 amino acids long. V lost 0 bases and J lost 4, with 9 bases in between. CDR3 sequence (DNA): TGTGCCAGCAGTTTATCATTGACATCCACCGGGGAGCTGTTTTTT. This gives the protein CASSLSLTSTGELFF.

Worth noting for this clone: The junction shows a germline mismatch at one end, possibly a read error. The chain has TRBV5-6 and TRBJ2-7; TRBD2 matches 7 bases. The CDR3 spans 12 residues. Germline V gene lookup returns CDR1 SGHDT and CDR2 YYEEEE. DNA for the CDR3: TGTGCCAGCAGCGCACAACTCCGGGGGGTTTCCTTC. Protein sequence: CASSAQLRGVSF.

The chain has TRBV27 and TRBJ1-1, with 8 bases that match TRBD1. There are 15 residues in the CDR3. V shed 5 bases and J 5 bases; nucleotides not matched to a gene: 10. Germline values: CDR1 MNHEY, CDR2 SMNVEV (reference sequence). The DNA of the CDR3 is TGTGCCAGCAGTACCCTGGGACAGGTACAAACTGAAGCTTTCTTT. It codes for CASSTLGQVQTEAFF.

V and J are TRBV9 and TRBJ1-3; D unclear. The V end lost 0 bases, the J end lost 0 bases, and 10 bases lay between the germline ends. The CDR3 has 16 residues. Germline lookup yields CDR1 SGDLS and CDR2 YYNGEE. CDR3 amino acids: CASSVGAVGSGNTIYF. CDR3 DNA: TGTGCCAGCAGCGTAGGGGCAGTGGGCTCTGGAAACACCATATATTTT.

The chain employs TRBV19 and TRBJ1-2; tentatively, D is TRBD1 (5 bases). V was shortened by 3 bases and J by 8 bases, with 10 bases between the two germline ends. Germline CDR1 is LNHDA and CDR2 is SQIVND (reference sequence). This CDR3 region has 12 residues. Here the CDR3 DNA reads TGTGCCAGTAGTATCGACAGTAGAGGCTACACCTTC. It is translated as CASSIDSRGYTF.

CDR3 protein: CASSRGYSETQYF. CDR3 bases: TGTGCCAGCAGCAGGGGGTATTCGGAGACCCAGTACTTC. The V gene is TRBV11-3, the J gene TRBJ2-5; perhaps TRBD1 as D (6 bases). The ends were cut back, 5 bases at V and 5 bases at J, with 12 bases in the middle. The CDR3 extends over 13 amino acids. Germline CDR1 reads SGHNT; CDR2 reads YENEEA.

A remark on this clone: Other DNA variants within this sample encode the same CDR3. The chain carries TRBV2 and TRBJ1-2, with 12 bases matching TRBD1. The germline V gene encodes CDR1 SNHLY and CDR2 FYNNEI. CDR3 length: 14 residues. Trimming at V came to 4 bases and at J to 5 bases, leaving 2 bases not matched to a gene. The CDR3 reads CASSVGQGAYGYTF. CDR3 in DNA: TGTGCCAGCAGTGTGGGACAGGGGGCATATGGCTACACCTTC. Looking up the rest from reference TRBV2 and TRBJ1-2 gives the full variable domain: EPEVTQTPSHQVTQMGQEVILRCVPISNHLYFYWYRQILGQKVEFLVSFYNNEISEKSEIFDDQFSVERPDGSNFTLKIRSTKLEDSAMYFCASSVGQGAYGYTFGSGTRLTVV.

This clone was counted only a few times. V and J are TRBV7-2 and TRBJ1-4, with 7 bases that match TRBD1. This CDR3 contains 17 residues. Losses at the gene ends were 1 base for V and 6 bases for J; bases not matched to a gene: 11. Germline V gives CDR1 SGHTA, CDR2 FQGNSA. The DNA of the CDR3 is TGTGCCAGCAGCTTAGTCGGTAGAGGGGGCTCAGATGAAAAACTGTTTTTT. This translates into CASSLVGRGGSDEKLFF.

This chain uses TRBV4-2 with TRBJ2-7; 9 nucleotides align to TRBD2. CDR3 length: 16 amino acids. V dropped 4 bases and J dropped 7; count of bases not matched to a gene: 14. Germline V gene sequence: CDR1 LGHNA, CDR2 YNFKEQ. CDR3 sequence (DNA): TGTGCCAGCAGCCCGGGCCGGGTAGCGGGGGCTCGAGAGCAGTACTTC. It yields the protein CASSPGRVAGAREQYF.

The CDR3 loop reads CASSPETAQPQHF. CDR3 sequence (DNA): TGTGCCAGCTCACCCGAGACAGCTCAGCCCCAGCATTTT. This chain uses TRBV18 with TRBJ1-5; tentative D call: TRBD1 (5 bases). The CDR3 is made up of 13 amino acids. The V end was cut by 3 bases, the J end by 6 bases, with 9 bases between. Germline-derived CDR1 and CDR2 are KGHSH and LQKENI.

As DNA, the CDR3 is TGTGCCAGCAGTTACCCCCTGGGGAGGGGAAATCAGCCCCAGCATTTT. It codes for CASSYPLGRGNQPQHF. The gene calls are TRBV6-6 and TRBJ1-5, with a weak D call TRBD1 (5 bases). The CDR3 runs to 16 residues. The germline V gene encodes CDR1 MNHNY and CDR2 SVGAGI (reference sequence). Trimming took 2 bases from V and 4 from J, leaving 15 bases between them.

The chain combines TRBV5-4 with TRBJ2-6; D is uncertain. The germline CDR1 and CDR2 sequences are SGHNT and YYREEE (reference sequence). The V end lost 4 bases, the J end lost 2 bases, and 13 bases lay between the germline ends. This CDR3 comprises 16 residues. Here the CDR3 DNA reads TGTGCCAGCAGCCCTAGGTTCGCCACTGGGGCCAACGTCCTGACTTTC. It encodes CASSPRFATGANVLTF.

V and J are TRBV28 and TRBJ1-5, with D unresolved. Trimming left V 5 bases short and J 0 bases short, with 8 bases between. This CDR3 has 14 residues. The germline V gene has CDR1 MDHEN and CDR2 SYDVKM. The CDR3, as DNA: TGTGCCAGCAGTCGTCCGGGTAGCAATCAGCCCCAGCATTTT. It encodes CASSRPGSNQPQHF. Together with reference TRBV28 and TRBJ1-5, the CDR3 gives the full variable domain: DVKVTQSSRYLVKRTGEKVFLECVQDMDHENMFWYRQDPGLGLRLIYFSYDVKMKEKGDIPEGYSVSREKKERFSLILESASTNQTSMYLCASSRPGSNQPQHFGDGTRLSIL.

The table lists this clone with a count of one. V and J are TRBV28 and TRBJ1-5; D is possibly TRBD1 (6 bases). This CDR3 comprises 14 residues. Between the trimmed V and J ends, which lost 5 bases and 3 bases, there was a span of 11 bases. Germline V gene lookup returns CDR1 MDHEN and CDR2 SYDVKM. The CDR3 nucleotides read TGTGCCAGCAGTCCAGGGGCCCCCAATCAGCCCCAGCATTTT. Residues: CASSPGAPNQPQHF.

In DNA, the CDR3 is TGTGCCAGTAGTACGGCGGAGGCCTGGGGCTACACCTTC. This sequence encodes CASSTAEAWGYTF. The chain joins TRBV19 to TRBJ1-2, with D uncertain. Germline CDR1 reads LNHDA; CDR2 reads SQIVND (reference sequence). V was trimmed by 4 bases and J by 8 bases, leaving 14 bases between them. The CDR3 length is 13 residues.

V gene TRBV6-1 combines with J gene TRBJ2-7; tentative D call: TRBD1 (6 bases). CDR1 is MNHNS, CDR2 SASEGT, per germline. CDR3 length: 11 amino acids. V lost 8 bases and J 5 bases, leaving 10 bases between the germline ends. The CDR3 loop reads CASVGGNEQYF. Written as DNA, the CDR3 is TGTGCCAGCGTAGGGGGAAACGAGCAGTACTTC.

A note on this clone: A junction boundary mismatches the germline segment, possibly from a read error. The rearrangement links TRBV6-5 to TRBJ2-5, with 7 bases identical to TRBD1. Germline V gives CDR1 MNHEY, CDR2 SVGAGI. This CDR3 is 14 amino acids long. The CDR3 DNA reads TGTGCCATCAGTGGTAGGGACAGAGGGGAGACCCAGTACTTC. Translation: CAISGRDRGETQYF.

V and J are TRBV6-1 and TRBJ2-7; D is perhaps TRBD2 (5 bases). The germline V gene has CDR1 MNHNS and CDR2 SASEGT. The CDR3 is 15 amino acids. The V and J ends lost 2 bases and 2 bases respectively, with 13 bases between them. CDR3: CASSERAGSPYEQYF. In DNA, the CDR3 is TGTGCCAGCAGTGAAAGGGCGGGTTCTCCCTACGAGCAGTACTTC.

In DNA, the CDR3 is TGTGCCAGCAGCCCCTCCCCTATCGGCTACACCTTC. This translates into CASSPSPIGYTF. The chain couples TRBV7-9 to TRBJ1-2; D is ambiguous. In germline, CDR1 is SEHNR, CDR2 FQNEAQ (reference sequence). Between the trimmed V and J ends, which lost 5 bases and 8 bases, there was a span of 12 bases. The CDR3 has 12 amino acids.